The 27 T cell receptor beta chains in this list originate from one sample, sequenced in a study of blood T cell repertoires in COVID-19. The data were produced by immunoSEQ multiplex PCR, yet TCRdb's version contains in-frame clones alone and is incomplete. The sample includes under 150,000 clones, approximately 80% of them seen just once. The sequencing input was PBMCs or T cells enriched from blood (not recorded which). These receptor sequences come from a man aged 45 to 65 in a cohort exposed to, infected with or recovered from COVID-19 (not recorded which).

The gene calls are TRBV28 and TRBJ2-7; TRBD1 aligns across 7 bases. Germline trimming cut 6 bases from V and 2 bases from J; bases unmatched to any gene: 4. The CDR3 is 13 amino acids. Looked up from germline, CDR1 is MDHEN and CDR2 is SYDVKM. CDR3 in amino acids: CASRLTGTYEQYF. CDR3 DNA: TGTGCCAGCAGACTGACAGGGACCTACGAGCAGTACTTC.

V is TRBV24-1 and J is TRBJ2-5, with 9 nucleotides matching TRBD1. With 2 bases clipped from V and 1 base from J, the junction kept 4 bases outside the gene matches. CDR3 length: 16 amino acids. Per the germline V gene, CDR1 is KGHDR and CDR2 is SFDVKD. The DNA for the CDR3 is TGTGCCACCAGTGATTCGGGACAGGGCTCCCAAGAGACCCAGTACTTC. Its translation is CATSDSGQGSQETQYF.

The CDR3 region is CASSLQGQRNTGELFF. The CDR3, as DNA: TGTGCCAGCTCACTCCAGGGGCAGCGGAACACCGGGGAGCTGTTTTTT. The V call is TRBV18, the J call TRBJ2-2; tentatively, D is TRBD1 (6 bases). The germline V gene encodes CDR1 KGHSH and CDR2 LQKENI. Trimming left V 4 bases short and J 1 base short, with 13 bases between. CDR3 length: 16 residues.

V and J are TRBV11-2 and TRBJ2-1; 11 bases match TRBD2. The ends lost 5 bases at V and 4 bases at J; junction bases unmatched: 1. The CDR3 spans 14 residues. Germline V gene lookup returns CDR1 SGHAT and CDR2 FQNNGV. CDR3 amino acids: CASSRTSGYNEQFF. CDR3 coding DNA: TGTGCCAGCAGCAGGACTAGCGGGTACAATGAGCAGTTCTTC. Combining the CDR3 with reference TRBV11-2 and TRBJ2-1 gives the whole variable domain EAGVAQSPRYKIIEKRQSVAFWCNPISGHATLYWYQQILGQGPKLLIQFQNNGVVDDSQLPKDRFSAERLKGVDSTLKIQPAKLEDSAVYLCASSRTSGYNEQFFGPGTRLTVL.

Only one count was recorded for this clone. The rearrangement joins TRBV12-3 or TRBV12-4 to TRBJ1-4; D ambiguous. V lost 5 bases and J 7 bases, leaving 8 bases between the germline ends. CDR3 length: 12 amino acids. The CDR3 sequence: CASSVLGEKLFF. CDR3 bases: TGTGCCAGCAGTGTCCTAGGTGAAAAACTGTTTTTT.

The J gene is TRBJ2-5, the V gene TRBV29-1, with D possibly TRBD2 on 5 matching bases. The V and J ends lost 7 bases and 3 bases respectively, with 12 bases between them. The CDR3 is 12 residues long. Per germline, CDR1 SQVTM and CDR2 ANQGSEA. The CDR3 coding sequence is TGCAGCGGGCCCGGGGTTAAAGAGACCCAGTACTTC. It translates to CSGPGVKETQYF.

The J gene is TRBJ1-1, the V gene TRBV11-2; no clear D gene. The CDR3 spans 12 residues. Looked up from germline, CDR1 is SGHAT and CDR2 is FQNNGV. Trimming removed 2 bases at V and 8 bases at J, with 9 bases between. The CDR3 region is CASSLMRGEAFF. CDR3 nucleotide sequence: TGTGCCAGCAGCTTAATGCGGGGAGAAGCTTTCTTT.

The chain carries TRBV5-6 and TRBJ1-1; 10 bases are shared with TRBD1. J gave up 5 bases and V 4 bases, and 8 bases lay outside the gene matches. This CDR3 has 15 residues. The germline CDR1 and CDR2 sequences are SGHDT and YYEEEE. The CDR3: CASSDPGTGATEAFF. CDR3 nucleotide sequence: TGTGCCAGCAGCGACCCCGGGACAGGGGCTACTGAAGCTTTCTTT.

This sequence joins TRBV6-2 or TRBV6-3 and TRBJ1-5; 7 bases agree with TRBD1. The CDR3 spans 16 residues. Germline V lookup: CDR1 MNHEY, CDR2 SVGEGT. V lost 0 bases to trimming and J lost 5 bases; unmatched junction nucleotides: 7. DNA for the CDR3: TGTGCCAGCAGTTACTCGTCACAGGGGTCCCATCAGCCCCAGCATTTT. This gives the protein CASSYSSQGSHQPQHF.

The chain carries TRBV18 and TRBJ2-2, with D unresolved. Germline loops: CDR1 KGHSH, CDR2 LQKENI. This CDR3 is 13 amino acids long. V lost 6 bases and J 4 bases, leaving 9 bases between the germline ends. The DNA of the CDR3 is TGTGCCAGCTCCCCTTGGAGCACCGGGGAGCTGTTTTTT. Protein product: CASSPWSTGELFF. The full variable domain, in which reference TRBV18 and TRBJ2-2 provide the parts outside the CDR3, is NAGVMQNPRHLVRRRGQEARLRCSPMKGHSHVYWYRQLPEEGLKFMVYLQKENIIDESGMPKERFSAEFPKEGPSILRIQQVVRGDSAAYFCASSPWSTGELFFGEGSRLTVL.

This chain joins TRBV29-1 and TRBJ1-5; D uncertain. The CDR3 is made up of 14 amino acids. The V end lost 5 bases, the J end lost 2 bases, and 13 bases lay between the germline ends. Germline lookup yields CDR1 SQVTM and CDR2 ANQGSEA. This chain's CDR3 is CSVSTGVGNQPQHF. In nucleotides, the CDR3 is TGCAGCGTTTCTACCGGGGTAGGCAATCAGCCCCAGCATTTT.

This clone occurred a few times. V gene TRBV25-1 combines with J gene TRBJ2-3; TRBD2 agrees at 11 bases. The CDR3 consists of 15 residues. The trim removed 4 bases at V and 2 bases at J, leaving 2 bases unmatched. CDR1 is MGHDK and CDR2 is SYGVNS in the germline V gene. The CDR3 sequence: CASSGLAGNTDTQYF. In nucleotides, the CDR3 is TGTGCCAGCAGTGGACTAGCGGGAAACACAGATACGCAGTATTTT.

As DNA, the CDR3 is TGTGCCAGCAGAGCCGGGACAGGGGGCTCACCCCTCCACTTT. Its translation is CASRAGTGGSPLHF. V and J are TRBV6-5 and TRBJ1-6, with TRBD1 identical over 12 bases. The germline gives CDR1 MNHEY, CDR2 SVGAGI. V lost 6 bases, J lost 10 bases, and 4 bases stayed unmatched. The length of the CDR3 is 14 residues.

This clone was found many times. The CDR3 DNA follows: TGTGCCTGGAGTACAGGGCACACTGAAGCTTTCTTT. Residues: CAWSTGHTEAFF. This chain joins TRBV30 and TRBJ1-1, with a possible D match to TRBD1 (6 bases). V was pared by 2 bases and J by 3 bases, with 7 bases between. The germline CDR1 and CDR2 sequences are GTSNPN and SVGIG (reference sequence). This CDR3 has 12 residues.

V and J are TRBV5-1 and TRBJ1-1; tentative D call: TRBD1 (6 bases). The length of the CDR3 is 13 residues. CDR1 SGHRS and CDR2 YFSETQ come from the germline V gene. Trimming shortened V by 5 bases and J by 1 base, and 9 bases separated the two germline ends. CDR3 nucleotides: TGCGCCAGCAGGCTACAGGGGAACACTGAAGCTTTCTTT. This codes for CASRLQGNTEAFF.

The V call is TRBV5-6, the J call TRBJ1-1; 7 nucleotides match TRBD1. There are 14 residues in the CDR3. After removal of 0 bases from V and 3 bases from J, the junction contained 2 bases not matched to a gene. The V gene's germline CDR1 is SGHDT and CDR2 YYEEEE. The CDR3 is CASSLVRGYTEAFF. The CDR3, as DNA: TGTGCCAGCAGCTTGGTCAGGGGGTACACTGAAGCTTTCTTT.

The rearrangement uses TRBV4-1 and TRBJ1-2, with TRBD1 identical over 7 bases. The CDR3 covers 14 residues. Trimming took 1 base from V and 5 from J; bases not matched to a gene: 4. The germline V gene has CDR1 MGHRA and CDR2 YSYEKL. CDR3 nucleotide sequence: TGCGCCAGCAGCCAAGGGGACAGAAGTTATGGCTACACCTTC. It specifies CASSQGDRSYGYTF.

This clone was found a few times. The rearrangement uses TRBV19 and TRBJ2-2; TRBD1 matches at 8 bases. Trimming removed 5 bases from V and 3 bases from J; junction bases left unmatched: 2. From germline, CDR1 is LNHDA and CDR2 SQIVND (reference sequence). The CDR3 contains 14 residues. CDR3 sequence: CASSPTGDTGELFF. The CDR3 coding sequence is TGTGCCAGTAGTCCGACAGGGGACACCGGGGAGCTGTTTTTT.

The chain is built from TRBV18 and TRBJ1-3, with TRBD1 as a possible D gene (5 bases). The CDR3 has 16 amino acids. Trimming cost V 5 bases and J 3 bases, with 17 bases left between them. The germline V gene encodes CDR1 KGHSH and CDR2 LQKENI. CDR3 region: CASSTGGVRVGNTIYF. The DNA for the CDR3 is TGTGCCAGCTCAACAGGCGGCGTTCGGGTTGGAAACACCATATATTTT.

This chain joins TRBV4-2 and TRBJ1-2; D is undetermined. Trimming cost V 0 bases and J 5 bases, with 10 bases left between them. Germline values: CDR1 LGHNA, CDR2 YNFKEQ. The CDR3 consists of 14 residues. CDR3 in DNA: TGTGCCAGCAGCCAAGACGGGAGTACTTATGGCTACACCTTC. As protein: CASSQDGSTYGYTF.

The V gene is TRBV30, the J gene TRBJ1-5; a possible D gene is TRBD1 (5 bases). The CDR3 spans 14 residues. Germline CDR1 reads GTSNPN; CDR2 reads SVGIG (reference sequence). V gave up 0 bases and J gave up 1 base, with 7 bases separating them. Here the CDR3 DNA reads TGTGCCTGGAGTGTAGGGGAAAGCAATCAGCCCCAGCATTTT. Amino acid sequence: CAWSVGESNQPQHF.

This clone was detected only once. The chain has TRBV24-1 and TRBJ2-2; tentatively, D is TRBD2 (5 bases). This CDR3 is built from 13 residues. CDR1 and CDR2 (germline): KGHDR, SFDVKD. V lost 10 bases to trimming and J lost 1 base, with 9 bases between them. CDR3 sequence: CATGSLNTGELFF. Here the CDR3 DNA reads TGTGCCACGGGGAGCCTGAACACCGGGGAGCTGTTTTTT.

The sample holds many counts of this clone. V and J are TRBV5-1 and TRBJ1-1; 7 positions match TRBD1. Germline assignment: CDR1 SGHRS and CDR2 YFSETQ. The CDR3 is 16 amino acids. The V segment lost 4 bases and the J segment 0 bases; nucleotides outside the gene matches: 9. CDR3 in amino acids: CASSPTSGTVNTEAFF. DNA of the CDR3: TGCGCCAGCAGCCCAACCTCCGGGACAGTGAACACTGAAGCTTTCTTT.

The DNA of the CDR3 is TGTGCCAGCAGCAAGACAGGGGAGCGTGGCTACACCTTC. Amino acid sequence: CASSKTGERGYTF. The chain combines TRBV27 with TRBJ1-2, with 8 bases fitting TRBD1. The germline CDR1 and CDR2 sequences are MNHEY and SMNVEV (reference sequence). V shed 6 bases and J 7 bases; nucleotides not matched to a gene: 7. The length of the CDR3 is 13 residues.

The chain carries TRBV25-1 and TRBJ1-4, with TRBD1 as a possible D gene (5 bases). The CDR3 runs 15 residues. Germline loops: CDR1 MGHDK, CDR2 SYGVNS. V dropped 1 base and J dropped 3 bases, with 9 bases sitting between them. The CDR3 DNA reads TGTGCCAGCAGTGAATCAGGGTTTGCTAATGAAAAACTGTTTTTT. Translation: CASSESGFANEKLFF.

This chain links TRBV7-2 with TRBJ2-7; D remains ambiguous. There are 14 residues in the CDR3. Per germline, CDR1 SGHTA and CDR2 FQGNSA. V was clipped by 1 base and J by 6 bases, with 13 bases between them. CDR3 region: CASSLESRTGEQYF. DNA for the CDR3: TGTGCCAGCAGCTTAGAGTCACGCACCGGCGAGCAGTACTTC.

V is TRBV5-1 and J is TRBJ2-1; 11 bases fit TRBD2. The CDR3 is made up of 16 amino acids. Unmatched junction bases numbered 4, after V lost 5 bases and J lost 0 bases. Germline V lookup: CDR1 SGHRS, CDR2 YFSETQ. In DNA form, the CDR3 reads TGCGCCAGCAGTTCAACTAGCGGGGGCTCCTACAATGAGCAGTTCTTC. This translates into CASSSTSGGSYNEQFF.